This TCR beta chain was observed in a study of cytomegalovirus exposure and HLA in healthy donors (dated by TCRdb to 2017 to 2019). With regard to the full study: An earlier analysis of several hundred of the donors reported more than 250 Gb of sequence data and more than 90 million unique TCR beta sequences from about 180 million T cells. To predict cytomegalovirus infection status, the study combined high-throughput TCR immunosequencing, statistical association of individual TCRs with disease status, and machine learning. The aim of the study was to test whether cataloging public T cell receptors could identify signatures of past pathogen exposure. The later analysis used no new phenotypic data to find candidate immune exposures, relying instead on TCR beta sequences and their occurrence across donors. All discovery cohort repertoires had been generated on a single sequencing platform. Donor age, sex, ethnicity and CMV serostatus were compiled together with the repertoire data. Because of strong linkage in the cohort, four or five DR-DQ haplotypes were treated as single units for association and clustering. Using immunosequencing, the study profiled T cell repertoires from fewer than 850 subjects and related those repertoires to cytomegalovirus serostatus. The number of typed donors differed by locus: roughly 629-630 for A, B, C, DRB1 and DQB1; approximately 520 for DQA1; around 580 for DPA1; and around 490 for DPB1. To study patterns of TCR occurrence, a later analysis re-analyzed previously published TCR beta repertoires from 700 or so donors and added high-resolution HLA genotyping. In an earlier analysis of several hundred of the donors, high-throughput TCR beta sequencing was used to judge whether each TCR beta V gene segment behaved as functional or pseudogenic. Class I and class II HLA loci were covered by the typing at four-digit resolution. On average, approximately 250,000 unique TCR beta nucleotide sequences were sequenced per donor among about 400 genotyped donors of the cohort, with 15% to 20% of those sequences being non-productive. Genome-wide SNP genotypes for about 65% of the 666 donors were used in a later genetic analysis, which treated that subset as a discovery cohort. Roughly 320 gigabases of sequencing data and about 92 million unique TCR sequences made up an early release that covered around 640 HLA-typed donors. In addition to the first cohort of 666 subjects, a separate validation cohort of 120 different subjects was used. Among the roughly 430 genotyped donors, around 81% belonged to the genetic ancestry cluster associated with self-reported Caucasian donors.

Library preparation used the immunoSEQ multiplex PCR assay. A mixture of 60 forward primers for TCR Vbeta segments and 13 reverse primers for TCR Jbeta segments was used in the multiplex PCR. The CDR3 region of rearranged TCR beta genes was amplified from genomic DNA with a multiplex PCR assay. Amplified TCR beta libraries were sequenced as 87-base-pair reads on the Illumina HiSeq System. The original methods were these. A later analysis counted tens of millions of unique TCR beta chains across the roughly 700 repertoires, and approximately 11 million of these chains were shared by at least two donors. A nearest-neighbor algorithm error-corrected the raw reads and collapsed the reads into unique sequences, merging closely related sequences to remove PCR and sequencing errors. CDR3 sequences were aligned to IMGT reference sequences to assign V, D and J gene segments. For a sequence to be retained, a match of at least six nucleotides to both a V gene segment and a J gene segment was required. A rearrangement was called productive if the CDR3 had no stop codons and remained in frame with V and J, and every other rearrangement was called non-productive. CDR3 was defined according to IMGT convention as the region running from the second conserved V-encoded cysteine to the conserved J-encoded phenylalanine. The earlier analysis of 587 of the donors excluded sequences that lacked an unambiguous match to a single V gene segment. An earlier analysis of over 450 of the donors classified V segments as functional when productive rearrangements were above 56.7% and as segregating when the standard deviation between donors was above 5%. A statistical classification framework was developed to diagnose cytomegalovirus status using the catalog of TCR beta chain sequences. A later analysis assigned V and J genes by comparing TCR nucleotide sequences with IMGT/GENE-DB human TR gene sequences. Using the TCRdist pipeline, a later analysis assigned CDR3 sequences along with most-parsimonious VDJ recombination scenarios. In a later analysis, each TCR beta chain was defined by its CDR3 amino acid sequence together with its V-gene family, and reads without a unique V-gene family were excluded. To address suspected cross-contamination and a sequencing artifact, a later analysis removed 592 highly shared, low-generation-probability nucleotide sequences. In a later analysis, a clonal expansion index for each public chain was calculated from normalized within-repertoire ranks of inferred template counts. In a later analysis, generation probabilities were computed with a VDJ recombination model fitted to out-of-frame rearrangements, and the resulting probabilities were checked against IGoR. Hypergeometric tests were used in a later analysis to score TCR-TCR, TCR-HLA and TCR-CMV co-occurrence, with a repertoire-size bias correction applied to the TCR pairs. A later analysis estimated false discovery rates by permuting HLA or CMV assignments 20 times. In a later analysis, co-occurring TCRs were grouped using DBSCAN, with TCRdist sequence similarity added in when clustering inside HLA-allele-positive subsets. Repertoires with fewer than 30,000 or more than 120,000 public chains were left out of co-occurrence clustering, as were several repertoires with anomalous nucleotide sharing. TCRdb holds this immuneACCESS table with in-frame rearrangements only. Some clones are missing; in checked studies, unresolved V genes explain under half, and the rest has no known cause. V and J calls and clone size are as listed in that table; D and trimming were resolved from the DNA. The sample table shows under 200,000 clones, and around 83% are seen once. The top ten hold 7.5% to 9% of the sample.

The cohort was made up of 500 to 800 healthy bone marrow donors. At the time of sampling, every cohort member was nominally healthy, though immune exposures that went unrecorded were likely present. The donor tested CMV seropositive and was one of the 289 seropositive cohort members. A peripheral blood sample was provided by each donor, and peripheral blood mononuclear cells were used for TCR beta sequencing. Genomic DNA was extracted from the blood cell samples with the Qiagen DNeasy Blood Extraction Kit. On the study overall, not on this receptor specifically: Most TCR sequences were observed very rarely across donors, whereas some public TCRs were present in many individuals. HLA typing was unavailable for some donors at each locus, so association tests used only the typed subset. According to a later analysis, TCR association rates differed among HLA loci, with DRB1 alleles showing the most associated TCRs and HLA-C alleles showing the fewest. Linkage disequilibrium might explain the correlated functional status among segregating V segments, but an unknown experimental factor could not be ruled out. The presence/absence analyses assumed that sequencing depth was roughly uniform across donors, and that assumption may not be true. Cytomegalovirus status was reported to be diagnosed by the classifier with high specificity and sensitivity in both the original and validation cohorts. Some IMGT-functional V segments, including TRBV6-2 and TRBV6-3, could not be distinguished by the 87-base-pair reads and were therefore excluded. The study gave a list of roughly 150 TCR beta chains associated with cytomegalovirus. A later genetic analysis reported fewer N-insertions in productive TCRs among donors in an Asian-associated ancestry cluster than the roughly 620-donor mean. The earlier analysis of 587 of the donors excluded 15 to 20 rarely observed V segments, including chromosome 9 orphons, because counts were too low. According to a later analysis, parvovirus B19, influenza, CMV and Epstein-Barr virus appeared linked to several top co-occurrence clusters. In an earlier analysis of around 500 of the donors, most TCR beta V segments appeared in productive rearrangements about 87% or about 30% of the time, broadly matching IMGT annotations. CMV serostatus was the only immune exposure information available for the cohort. A cluster of highly shared sequence variants was judged likely to represent a technical artifact of the sequencing pipeline. An association between a missense DCLRE1C variant and V-gene and J-gene trimming of TCR beta chains was found in a later genetic analysis and replicated in an independent cohort. Most CMV-associated TCR beta chains appeared to be HLA-restricted in a later analysis, and the HLA associations seemed to be driven largely by CMV exposure. A further reported finding was that TCR beta sequences accurately predicted the HLA-A and HLA-B alleles for most subjects in the first cohort. A later analysis found that HLA-associated TCR beta chains were more clonally expanded and had lower generation probabilities than equally common non-associated chains. The authors suggested that the approach could potentially be extended to other disease states and immunological phenotypes. When HLA alleles, especially DR and DQ, strongly co-occurred, attributing TCR associations to individual alleles was difficult. This cohort had only TCR beta chains sequenced, and the lack of alpha or paired-chain data limited which features could be detected. In vitro tests confirmed that a few of the cytomegalovirus-associated TCR beta chains recognize cytomegalovirus antigens. In a later analysis, over 15,000 TCR beta sequences were associated with specific HLA alleles at a false discovery rate of 0.05.

V sheds 2 bases and J sheds 9 bases, leaving 15 bases between their ends. CDR1 and CDR2 are drawn from the germline V gene: SGHRS, YFSETQ. From cysteine to phenylalanine, the CDR3 is 15 amino acids long. The retained sequence is limited to the CDR3, 45 bases, with the frame set at the first base. As regards this clone: What antigen it recognizes has not been identified. Base qualities were left out, and no much larger clone turns up one base away.

The V gene is TRBV5-1 and the J gene is TRBJ1-6; no D gene can be assigned with confidence. This receptor was obtained from a male donor in good health and CMV-seropositive. Specimen: PBMCs. The CDR3 sequence is CASSLTTIGSSPLHF. The sequence in DNA is TGCGCCAGCAGCTTAACGACAATTGGCTCTTCACCCCTCCACTTT.